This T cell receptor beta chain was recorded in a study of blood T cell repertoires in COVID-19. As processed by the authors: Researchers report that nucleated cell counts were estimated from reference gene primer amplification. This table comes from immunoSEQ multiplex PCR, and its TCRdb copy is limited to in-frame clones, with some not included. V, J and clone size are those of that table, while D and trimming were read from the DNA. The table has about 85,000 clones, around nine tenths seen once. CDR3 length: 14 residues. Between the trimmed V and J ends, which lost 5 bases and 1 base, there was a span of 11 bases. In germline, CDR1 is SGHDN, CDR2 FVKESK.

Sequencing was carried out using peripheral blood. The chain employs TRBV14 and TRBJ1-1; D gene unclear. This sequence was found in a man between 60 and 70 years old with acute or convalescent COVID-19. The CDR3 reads CASSFRTANTEAFF. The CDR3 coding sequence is TGTGCCAGCAGCTTTCGCACAGCGAACACTGAAGCTTTCTTT.